Included here is one T cell receptor (beta chain) sequence, with context. The data originate from a study of blood T cell repertoires in COVID-19. Participants classified as exposed had met a COVID-19 case within 2 weeks before study entry. Germline V gene sequence: CDR1 SGHTA, CDR2 FQGNSA. V was pared by 1 base and J by 9 bases, with 15 bases between. CDR3 length equals 14 residues. Some clones are missing from TCRdb's copy, which holds only in-frame ones; the method was immunoSEQ multiplex PCR. This table has 200,000 or so clones, around 90% appearing once. This rearrangement joins TRBV7-2 to TRBJ1-1; no reliable D call. The clonotype comes from a woman younger than 45 who had been exposed to COVID-19. Input material: PBMCs or T cells enriched from blood (not recorded which). CDR3 amino acids: CASSLGAGLLQAFF. The CDR3 bases are TGTGCCAGCAGCTTAGGGGCAGGCCTCCTTCAAGCTTTCTTT.